This T cell receptor beta chain was sequenced for a study of T-cell reconstitution after alpha-beta-depleted transplantation in children. Preparation of the TCRbeta library involved a method that used unique molecular identifiers. TCRdb recomputed calls from the PCR reads with MiXCR, one row per CDR3 protein. The sample carries 210,000 or so distinct CDR3 sequences, about 9.2% recorded once. Germline V gene sequence: CDR1 SGDLS, CDR2 YYNGEE. V gave up 6 bases and J gave up 0 bases, with 15 bases separating them. CDR3 length equals 15 residues. This clonotype was counted between two and nine times. The gene calls are TRBV9 and TRBJ1-1; TRBD1 is a possible D gene (6 bases). The clonotype comes from a human donor who donated a stem cell graft to a child with acute lymphoblastic leukemia. This specimen consisted of PBMCs from the stem cell graft donor, obtained from the stem cell graft. CDR3 DNA sequence: TGTGCCAGCACGAAATCAGGGGATATGAACACTGAAGCTTTCTTT. Its translation is CASTKSGDMNTEAFF. The full variable domain, rest sourced from reference TRBV9 and TRBJ1-1, is DSGVTQTPKHLITATGQRVTLRCSPRSGDLSVYWYQQSLDQGLQFLIQYYNGEERAKGNILERFSAQQFPDLHSELNLSSLELGDSALYFCASTKSGDMNTEAFFGQGTRLTVV.